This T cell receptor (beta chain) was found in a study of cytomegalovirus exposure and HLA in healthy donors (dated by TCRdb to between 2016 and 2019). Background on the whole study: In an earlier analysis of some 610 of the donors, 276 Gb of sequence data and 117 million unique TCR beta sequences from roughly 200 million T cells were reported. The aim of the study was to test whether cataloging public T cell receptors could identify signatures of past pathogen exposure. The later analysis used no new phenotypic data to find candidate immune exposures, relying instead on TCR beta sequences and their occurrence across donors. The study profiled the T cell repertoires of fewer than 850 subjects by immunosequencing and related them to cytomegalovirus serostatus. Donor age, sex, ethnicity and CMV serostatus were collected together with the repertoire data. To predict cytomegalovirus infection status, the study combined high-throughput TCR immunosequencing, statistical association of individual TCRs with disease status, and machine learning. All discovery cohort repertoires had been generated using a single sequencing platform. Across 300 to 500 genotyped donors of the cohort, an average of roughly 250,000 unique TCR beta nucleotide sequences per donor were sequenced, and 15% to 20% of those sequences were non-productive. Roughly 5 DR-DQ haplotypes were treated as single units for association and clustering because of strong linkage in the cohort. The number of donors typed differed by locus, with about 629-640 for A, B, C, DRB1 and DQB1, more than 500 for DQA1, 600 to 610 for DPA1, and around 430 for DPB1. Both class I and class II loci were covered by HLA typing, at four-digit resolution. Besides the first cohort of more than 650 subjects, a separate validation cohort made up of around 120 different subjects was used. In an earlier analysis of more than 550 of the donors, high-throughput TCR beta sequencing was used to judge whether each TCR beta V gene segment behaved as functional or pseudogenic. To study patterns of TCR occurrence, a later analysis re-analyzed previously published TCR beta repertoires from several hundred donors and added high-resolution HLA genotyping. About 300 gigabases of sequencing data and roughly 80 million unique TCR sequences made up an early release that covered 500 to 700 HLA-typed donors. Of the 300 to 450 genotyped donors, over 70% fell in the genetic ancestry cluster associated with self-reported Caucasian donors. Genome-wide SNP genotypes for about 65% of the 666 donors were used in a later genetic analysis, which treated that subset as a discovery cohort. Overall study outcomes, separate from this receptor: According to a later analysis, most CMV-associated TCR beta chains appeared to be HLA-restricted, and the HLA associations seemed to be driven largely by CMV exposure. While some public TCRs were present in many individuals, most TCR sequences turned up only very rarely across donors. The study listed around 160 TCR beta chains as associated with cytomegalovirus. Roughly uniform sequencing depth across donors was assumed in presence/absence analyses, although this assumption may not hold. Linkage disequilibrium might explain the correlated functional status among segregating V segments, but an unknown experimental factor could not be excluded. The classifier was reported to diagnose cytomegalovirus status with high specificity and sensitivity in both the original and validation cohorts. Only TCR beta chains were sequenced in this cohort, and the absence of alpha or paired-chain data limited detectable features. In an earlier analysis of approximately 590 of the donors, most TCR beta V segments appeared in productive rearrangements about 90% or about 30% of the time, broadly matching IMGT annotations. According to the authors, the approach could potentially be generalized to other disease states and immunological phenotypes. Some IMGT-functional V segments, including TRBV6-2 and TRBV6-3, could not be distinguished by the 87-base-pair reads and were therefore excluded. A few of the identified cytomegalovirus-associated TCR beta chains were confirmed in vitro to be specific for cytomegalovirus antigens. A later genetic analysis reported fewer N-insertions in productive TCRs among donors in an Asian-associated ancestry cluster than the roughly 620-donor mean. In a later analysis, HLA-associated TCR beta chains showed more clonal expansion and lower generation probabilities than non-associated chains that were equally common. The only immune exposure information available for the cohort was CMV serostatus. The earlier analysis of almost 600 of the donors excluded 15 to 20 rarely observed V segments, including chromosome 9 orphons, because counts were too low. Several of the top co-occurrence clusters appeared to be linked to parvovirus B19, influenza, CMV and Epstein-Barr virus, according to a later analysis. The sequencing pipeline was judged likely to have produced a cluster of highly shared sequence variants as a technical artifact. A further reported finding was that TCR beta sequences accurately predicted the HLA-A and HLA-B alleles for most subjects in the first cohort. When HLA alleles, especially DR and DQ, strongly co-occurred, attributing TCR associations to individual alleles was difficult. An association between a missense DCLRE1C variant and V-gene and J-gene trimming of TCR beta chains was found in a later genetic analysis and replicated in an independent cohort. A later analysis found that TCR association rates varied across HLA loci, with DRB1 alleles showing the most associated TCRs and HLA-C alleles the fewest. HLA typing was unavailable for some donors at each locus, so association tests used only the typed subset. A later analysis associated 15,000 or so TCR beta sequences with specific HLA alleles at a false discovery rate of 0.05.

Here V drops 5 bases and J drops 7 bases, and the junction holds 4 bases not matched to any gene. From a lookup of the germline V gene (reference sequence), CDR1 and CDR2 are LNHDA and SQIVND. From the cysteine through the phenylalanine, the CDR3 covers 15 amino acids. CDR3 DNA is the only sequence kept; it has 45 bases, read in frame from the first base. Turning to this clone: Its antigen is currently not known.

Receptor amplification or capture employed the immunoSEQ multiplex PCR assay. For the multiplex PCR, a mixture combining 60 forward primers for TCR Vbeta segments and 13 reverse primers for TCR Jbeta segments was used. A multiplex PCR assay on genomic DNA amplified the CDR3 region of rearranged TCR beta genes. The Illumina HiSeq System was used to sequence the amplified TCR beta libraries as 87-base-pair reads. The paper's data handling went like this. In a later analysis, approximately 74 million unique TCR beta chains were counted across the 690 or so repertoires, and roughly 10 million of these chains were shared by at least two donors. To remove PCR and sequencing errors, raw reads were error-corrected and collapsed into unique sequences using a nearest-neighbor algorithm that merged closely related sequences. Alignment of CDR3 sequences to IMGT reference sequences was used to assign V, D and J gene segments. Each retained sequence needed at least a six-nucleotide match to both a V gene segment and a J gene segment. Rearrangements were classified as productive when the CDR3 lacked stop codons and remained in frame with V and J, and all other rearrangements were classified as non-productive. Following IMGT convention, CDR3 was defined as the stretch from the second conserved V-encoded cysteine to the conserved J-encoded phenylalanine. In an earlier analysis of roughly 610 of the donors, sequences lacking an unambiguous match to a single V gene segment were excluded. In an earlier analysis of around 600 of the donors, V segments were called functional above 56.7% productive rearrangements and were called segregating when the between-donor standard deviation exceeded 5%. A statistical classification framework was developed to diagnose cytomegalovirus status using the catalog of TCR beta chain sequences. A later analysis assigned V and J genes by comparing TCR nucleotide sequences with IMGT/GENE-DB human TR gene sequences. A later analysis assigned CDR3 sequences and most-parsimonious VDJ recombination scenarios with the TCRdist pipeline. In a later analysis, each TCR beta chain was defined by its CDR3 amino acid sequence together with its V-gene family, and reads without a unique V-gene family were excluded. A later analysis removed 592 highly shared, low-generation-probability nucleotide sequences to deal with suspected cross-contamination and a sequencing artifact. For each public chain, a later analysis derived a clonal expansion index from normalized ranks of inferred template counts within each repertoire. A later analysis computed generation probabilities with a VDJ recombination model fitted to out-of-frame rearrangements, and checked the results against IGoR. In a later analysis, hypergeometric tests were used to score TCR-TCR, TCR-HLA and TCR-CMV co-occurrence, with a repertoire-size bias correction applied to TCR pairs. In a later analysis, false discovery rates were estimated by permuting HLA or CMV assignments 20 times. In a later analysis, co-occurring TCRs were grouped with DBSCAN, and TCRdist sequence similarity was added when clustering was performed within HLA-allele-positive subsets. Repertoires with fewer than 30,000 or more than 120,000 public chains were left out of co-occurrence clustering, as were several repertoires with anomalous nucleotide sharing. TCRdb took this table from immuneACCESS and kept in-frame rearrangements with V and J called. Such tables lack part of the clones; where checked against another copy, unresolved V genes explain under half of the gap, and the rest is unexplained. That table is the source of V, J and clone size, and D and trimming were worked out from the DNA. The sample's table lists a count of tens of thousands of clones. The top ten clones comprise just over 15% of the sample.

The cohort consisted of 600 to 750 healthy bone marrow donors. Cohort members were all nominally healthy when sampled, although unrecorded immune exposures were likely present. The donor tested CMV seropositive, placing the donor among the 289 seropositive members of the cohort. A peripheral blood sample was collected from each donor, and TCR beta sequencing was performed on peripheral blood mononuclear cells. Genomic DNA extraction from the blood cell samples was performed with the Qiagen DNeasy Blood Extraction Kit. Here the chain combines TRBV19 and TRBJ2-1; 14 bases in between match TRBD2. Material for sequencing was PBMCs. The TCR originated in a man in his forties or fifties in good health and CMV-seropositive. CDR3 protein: CASSAWTSGGNEQFF. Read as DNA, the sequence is TGTGCCAGTAGTGCTTGGACTAGCGGGGGGAATGAGCAGTTCTTC.